Here is one T cell receptor (beta chain) with its context. Enrolled during active infection, Seattle patients were then followed longitudinally. CDR1 and CDR2 (germline): MNHEY, SVGEGT. The CDR3 extends over 15 amino acids. The junction had 4 bases not matched to a gene; V was cut back by 0 bases and J by 4 bases. How the authors handled the data: Amplification with reference gene primers provided the estimates of nucleated cell counts. The method was immunoSEQ multiplex PCR; TCRdb's version includes in-frame clones alone and lacks a portion of them. V, J and clone size reflect that table, while D and trimming were determined from the DNA. Among approximately 500,000 clones, approximately 88% were seen once, and the ten largest hold 7.8%. This record belongs to a study of blood T cell repertoires in COVID-19. Study context: The samples span acute and convalescent COVID-19 from the United States, Italy and Spain. Sample material is recorded as cDNA or gDNA derived from T cells, B-cell-depleted T cells, or PBMCs.

The sequence derives from a woman in her forties or fifties with COVID-19, enrolled during active disease. Sequenced: peripheral blood. This chain joins TRBV6-2 or TRBV6-3 and TRBJ2-7; 9 bases are a match to TRBD1. The CDR3 nucleotides are TGTGCCAGCAGTTACTCGGCGGGGACAGGGTACGAGCAGTACTTC. Its translation: CASSYSAGTGYEQYF.